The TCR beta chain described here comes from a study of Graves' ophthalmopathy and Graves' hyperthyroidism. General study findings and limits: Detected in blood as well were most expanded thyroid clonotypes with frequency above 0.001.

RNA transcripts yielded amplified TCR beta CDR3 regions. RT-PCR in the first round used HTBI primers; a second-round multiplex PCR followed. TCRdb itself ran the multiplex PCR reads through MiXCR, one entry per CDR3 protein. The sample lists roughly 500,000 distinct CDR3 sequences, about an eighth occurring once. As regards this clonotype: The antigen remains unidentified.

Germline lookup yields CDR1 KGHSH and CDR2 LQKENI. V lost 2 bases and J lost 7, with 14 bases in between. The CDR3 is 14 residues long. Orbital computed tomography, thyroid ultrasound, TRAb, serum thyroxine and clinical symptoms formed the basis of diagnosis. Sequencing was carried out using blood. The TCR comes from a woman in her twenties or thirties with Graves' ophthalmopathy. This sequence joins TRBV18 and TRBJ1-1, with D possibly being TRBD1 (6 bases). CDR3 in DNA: TGTGCCAGCTCACCAGCACAGGGAACGGTTGAAGCTTTCTTT. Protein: CASSPAQGTVEAFF.